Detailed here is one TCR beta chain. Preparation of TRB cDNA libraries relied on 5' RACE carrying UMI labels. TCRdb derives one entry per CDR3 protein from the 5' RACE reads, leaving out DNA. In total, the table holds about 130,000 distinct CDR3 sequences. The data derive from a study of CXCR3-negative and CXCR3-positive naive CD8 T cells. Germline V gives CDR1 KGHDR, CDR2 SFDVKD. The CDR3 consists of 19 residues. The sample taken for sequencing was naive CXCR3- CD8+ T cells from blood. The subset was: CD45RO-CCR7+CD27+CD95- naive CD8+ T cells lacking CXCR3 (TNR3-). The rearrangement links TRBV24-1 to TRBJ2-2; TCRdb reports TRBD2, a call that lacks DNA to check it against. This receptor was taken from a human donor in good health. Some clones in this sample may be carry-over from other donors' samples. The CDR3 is CATSDSWTSGRSNTGELFF.